In its sample, the clone carrying this T cell receptor (beta chain) was seen many times. The V end was cut by 0 bases, the J end by 4 bases, with 16 bases between. CDR1 and CDR2 (germline): MNHGY, SAAAGT. This CDR3 has 17 amino acids. A NOSPECS grade of at least 4, a Clinical Activity Score of at least 3 and duration under 3 months were recorded in ophthalmopathy patients. Amplified regions were TCR beta CDR3 sequences from RNA transcripts. Primed by the HTBI set, a first-round RT-PCR was run on the TCR CDR3. TCRdb redid the calling of the multiplex PCR reads with MiXCR, one entry per CDR3 protein. Here the sample spans 500,000 to 750,000 distinct CDR3 sequences, 13% to 15% being singletons. These data come from a study of T cells in Graves' hyperthyroidism and ophthalmopathy.

Sample: blood. The rearrangement uses TRBV6-8 and TRBJ2-1; D call uncertain. This receptor was obtained from a woman aged 18-30 years with Graves' ophthalmopathy. The CDR3 bases are TGTGCCAGCAGTTACTCCCCCGGGCTGTCGTCGTACAATGAGCAGTTCTTC. Translation: CASSYSPGLSSYNEQFF.